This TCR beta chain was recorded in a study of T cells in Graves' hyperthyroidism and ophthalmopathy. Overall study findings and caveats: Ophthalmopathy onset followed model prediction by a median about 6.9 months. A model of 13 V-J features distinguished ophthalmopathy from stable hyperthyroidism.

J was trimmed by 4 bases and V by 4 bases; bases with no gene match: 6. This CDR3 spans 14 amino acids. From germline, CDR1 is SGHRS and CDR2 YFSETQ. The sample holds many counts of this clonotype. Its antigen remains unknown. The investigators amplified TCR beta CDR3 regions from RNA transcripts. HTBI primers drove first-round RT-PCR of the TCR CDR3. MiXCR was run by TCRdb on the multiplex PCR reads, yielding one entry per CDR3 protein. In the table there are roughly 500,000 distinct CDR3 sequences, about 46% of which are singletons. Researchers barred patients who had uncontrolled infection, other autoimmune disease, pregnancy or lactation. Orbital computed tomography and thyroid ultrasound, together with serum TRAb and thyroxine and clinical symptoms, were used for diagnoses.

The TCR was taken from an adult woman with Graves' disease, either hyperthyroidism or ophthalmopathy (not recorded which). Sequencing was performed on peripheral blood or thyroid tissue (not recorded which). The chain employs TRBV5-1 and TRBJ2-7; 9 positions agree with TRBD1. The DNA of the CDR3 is TGCGCCAGCAGCACAGGGGACAGGGTATACGAGCAGTACTTC. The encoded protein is CASSTGDRVYEQYF. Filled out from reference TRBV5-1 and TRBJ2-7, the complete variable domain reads KAGVTQTPRYLIKTRGQQVTLSCSPISGHRSVSWYQQTPGQGLQFLFEYFSETQRNKGNFPGRFSGRQFSNSRSEMNVSTLELGDSALYLCASSTGDRVYEQYFGPGTRLTVT.